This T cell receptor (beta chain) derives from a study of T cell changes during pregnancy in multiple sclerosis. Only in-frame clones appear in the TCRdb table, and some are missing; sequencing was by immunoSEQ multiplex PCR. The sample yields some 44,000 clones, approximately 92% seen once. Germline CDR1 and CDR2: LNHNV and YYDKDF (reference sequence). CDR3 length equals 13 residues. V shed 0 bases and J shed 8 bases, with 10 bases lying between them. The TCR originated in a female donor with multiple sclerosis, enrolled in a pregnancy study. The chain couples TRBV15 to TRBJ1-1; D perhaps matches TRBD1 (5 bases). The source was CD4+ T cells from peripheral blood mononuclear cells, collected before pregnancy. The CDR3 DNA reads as TGTGCCACCAGCAGAGATCGGGGGGGGGAAGCTTTCTTT. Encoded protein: CATSRDRGGEAFF.